The 26 T cell receptor beta chains listed next were all sequenced from one sample in a study of T cell repertoires in cytomegalovirus infection. No antigen has been assigned to these receptors. MiXCR was run by TCRdb on the reads, yielding one entry per CDR3 protein. The top ten clones hold around 13% of a sample with approximately 730,000 distinct CDR3 sequences, about 27% of them seen once. The sequencing here drew on cultured CD8+ T cells from PBMCs, taken from culture after CMV antigen stimulation. These receptors all stem from a human donor in good health (CMV status not recorded). Some clones in this sample may be carry-over from other donors' samples.

The V and J genes are TRBV6-1 and TRBJ2-3, with TRBD1 matching 12 bases. The CDR3 has 15 amino acids. J gave up 7 bases and V 5 bases, and 7 bases lay outside the gene matches. The germline CDR1 and CDR2 sequences are MNHNS and SASEGT. CDR3 sequence reads: CASSPGQGALNTQYF. CDR3 nucleotide sequence: TGTGCCAGCAGTCCGGGACAGGGGGCTTTGAATACGCAGTATTTT.

The chain links TRBV6-1 to TRBJ1-2; D ambiguous. The V gene's germline CDR1 is MNHNS and CDR2 SASEGT. V lost 5 bases to trimming and J lost 8 bases, with 15 bases between them. This CDR3 is built from 13 residues. In DNA form, the CDR3 reads TGTGCCAGCAGTTTTGCGGGTGCTGACGGCTACACCTTC. Its translation is CASSFAGADGYTF.

The genes are TRBV27 and TRBJ1-5, with TRBD1 identical over 8 bases. V trimming: 2 bases; J trimming: 2 bases; junction bases outside the gene matches: 8. Germline V gene data show CDR1 as MNHEY and CDR2 as SMNVEV (reference sequence). CDR3 length: 17 residues. As DNA, the CDR3 is TGTGCCAGCAGTTTAAGCTTACAGGGGGTGGGCAATCAGCCCCAGCATTTT. As protein: CASSLSLQGVGNQPQHF.

The J gene is TRBJ2-2, the V gene TRBV7-4; D gene ambiguous. The ends were cut back, 2 bases at V and 0 bases at J, with 7 bases in the middle. This CDR3 region has 15 residues. The germline V gene encodes CDR1 SGHVT and CDR2 SQSDAQ. In DNA form, the CDR3 reads TGTGCCAGCAGCTTATCTTGGGCGAACACCGGGGAGCTGTTTTTT. Protein sequence: CASSLSWANTGELFF.

J is TRBJ2-5 and V is TRBV2; no reliable D call. Trimming stripped 7 bases from V and 5 bases from J, with 11 bases between. Germline lookup yields CDR1 SNHLY and CDR2 FYNNEI. This CDR3 is built from 12 residues. The DNA for the CDR3 is TGTGCCAGCAAGGAGTTAGGGGAGACCCAGTACTTC. Translation: CASKELGETQYF.

This clonotype has just a few counts. V usage is TRBV13 and J usage is TRBJ1-3; unclear D gene. The CDR3 runs 17 residues. Germline CDR1 and CDR2: PRHDT and FYEKMQ (reference sequence). V shed 2 bases and J shed 0 bases, with 14 bases lying between them. This CDR3 reads CASSLYGMRVSGNTIYF. DNA for the CDR3: TGTGCCAGCAGCTTATATGGGATGAGAGTCTCTGGAAACACCATATATTTT.

This clonotype showed up just a few times. This chain uses TRBV7-6 with TRBJ2-7, with unresolved D. Trimming shortened V by 3 bases and J by 1 base, and 7 bases separated the two germline ends. The CDR3 contains 13 residues. In germline, CDR1 is SGHVS, CDR2 FNYEAQ. The CDR3 sequence is CASSLTESYEQYV. CDR3 DNA: TGTGCCAGCAGCTTGACGGAATCCTACGAGCAGTACGTC.

This clonotype was counted only a few times. The chain joins TRBV2 to TRBJ2-5; TRBD2 matches 10 bases. The CDR3 has 15 residues. CDR1 is SNHLY and CDR2 is FYNNEI in the germline V gene. V gave up 7 bases and J gave up 1 base; unmatched junction bases: 6. The CDR3 is CASTGTSALQETQYF. The CDR3 DNA follows: TGTGCCAGCACAGGGACTAGCGCTCTCCAAGAGACCCAGTACTTC.

The gene calls are TRBV27 and TRBJ1-5; 9 bases align to TRBD1. V lost 4 bases, J lost 0 bases, and 7 bases stayed unmatched. The CDR3 consists of 17 residues. Germline V lookup: CDR1 MNHEY, CDR2 SMNVEV (reference sequence). CDR3 DNA sequence: TGTGCCAGCAGTTCGACAGGGGGACAATATAGCAATCAGCCCCAGCATTTT. This gives the protein CASSSTGGQYSNQPQHF.

The chain couples TRBV12-3 or TRBV12-4 to TRBJ1-4, with unresolved D. This CDR3 is 15 amino acids long. V was trimmed by 3 bases and J by 4 bases, leaving 12 bases between them. CDR3 sequence reads: CASSFYSEFNEKLFF. DNA of the CDR3: TGTGCCAGCAGTTTTTATTCAGAATTTAATGAAAAACTGTTTTTT.

The chain links TRBV7-9 to TRBJ2-7, with D possibly being TRBD1 (6 bases). V lost 5 bases, J lost 7 bases, and 15 bases lay in between. There are 13 residues in the CDR3. The germline V gene encodes CDR1 SEHNR and CDR2 FQNEAQ (reference sequence). Here the CDR3 reads CASSPGTNPEQYF. The DNA of the CDR3 is TGTGCCAGCAGCCCTGGGACAAACCCGGAGCAGTACTTC.

The V gene is TRBV7-9, the J gene TRBJ2-7; D is uncertain. The CDR3 loop spans 14 amino acids. The germline gives CDR1 SEHNR, CDR2 FQNEAQ (reference sequence). V shed 5 bases and J shed 5 bases, with 16 bases lying between them. CDR3 region: CASSLLGPQDEQYF. The DNA for the CDR3 is TGTGCCAGCAGCCTCCTCGGACCGCAGGACGAGCAGTACTTC.

This clonotype was seen a few times. The V and J genes are TRBV15 and TRBJ2-7; 9 bases align to TRBD1. Per the germline V gene, CDR1 is LNHNV and CDR2 is YYDKDF (reference sequence). The CDR3 spans 15 residues. Losses at the gene ends were 2 bases for V and 1 base for J; bases not matched to a gene: 3. CDR3 in DNA: TGTGCCACCAGCAGACTTGGGACAGGGTCCTACGAGCAGTACTTC. Translated: CATSRLGTGSYEQYF.

V and J are TRBV6-6 and TRBJ1-2; TRBD1 matches 7 bases. Trimming at V came to 5 bases and at J to 6 bases, leaving 9 bases not matched to a gene. Germline V gene lookup returns CDR1 MNHNY and CDR2 SVGAGI (reference sequence). This CDR3 spans 14 amino acids. DNA for the CDR3: TGTGCCAGCAGTAAAGGGACAGAGCCCCATGGCTACACCTTC. Protein sequence: CASSKGTEPHGYTF.

The rearrangement links TRBV12-3 or TRBV12-4 to TRBJ2-5; a weak D match, TRBD2 (5 bases). The CDR3 consists of 15 residues. Trimming took off 3 bases at V and 2 bases at J, with 13 bases between the two ends. DNA for the CDR3: TGTGCCAGCAGTTTCAATGAGGGTATTCAAGAGACCCAGTACTTC. Translation: CASSFNEGIQETQYF.

This clonotype was seen more than once but under ten times. The chain combines TRBV23-1 with TRBJ2-7; D uncertain. TRBV23-1 is designated an ORF whose function remains uncertain. Trimming stripped 8 bases from V and 3 bases from J, with 8 bases between. This CDR3 comprises 11 residues. The chain's CDR3 is CASHLDYEQYF. Written as DNA, the CDR3 is TGCGCCAGCCACCTTGACTACGAGCAGTACTTC.

The table lists this clonotype with many counts. The chain is built from TRBV10-3 and TRBJ1-2, with D possibly TRBD1 on 5 matching bases. CDR3 length equals 14 residues. Germline V lookup: CDR1 ENHRY, CDR2 SYGVKD. V lost 5 bases to trimming and J lost 8 bases, with 18 bases between them. CDR3 nucleotides: TGTGCCATCAGTTTAGCCGGACAAAGTAACGGCTACACCTTC. This codes for CAISLAGQSNGYTF.

V and J are TRBV7-6 and TRBJ2-5, with 8 positions matching TRBD1. The J segment lost 10 bases and the V segment lost 5 bases, leaving 9 bases of the junction unmatched. The V gene's germline CDR1 is SGHVS and CDR2 FNYEAQ. The CDR3 extends over 13 amino acids. The chain's CDR3 is CASSGPGGPHQYF. CDR3 nucleotides: TGTGCCAGCAGCGGGCCAGGGGGCCCTCACCAGTACTTC.

As regards this clonotype: This could be a read error, since a much larger clone is one nucleotide away. V gene TRBV12-3 or TRBV12-4 combines with J gene TRBJ2-3, with TRBD1 as a possible D gene (6 bases). This CDR3 contains 15 residues. V shed 7 bases and J shed 0 bases, with 14 bases lying between them. This CDR3 reads CASKSGDTSTDTQYF. In nucleotides, the CDR3 is TGTGCCAGCAAGTCTGGGGACACAAGCACAGATACGCAGTATTTT.

This clonotype was detected ten times or more. The chain has TRBV6-5 and TRBJ1-1, with 7 bases matching TRBD1. CDR1 MNHEY and CDR2 SVGAGI come from the germline V gene. With 7 bases clipped from V and 8 bases from J, the junction kept 16 bases outside the gene matches. There are 15 residues in the CDR3. CDR3 in amino acids: CASIAGQRLIFEAFF. CDR3 DNA sequence: TGTGCCAGCATAGCGGGACAGAGATTGATTTTCGAAGCTTTCTTT.

This clonotype was observed a handful of times. The rearrangement uses TRBV6-1 and TRBJ2-3; possible D gene TRBD1, 5 bases. Trimming stripped 4 bases from V and 0 bases from J, with 14 bases between. The CDR3 contains 16 residues. Germline CDR1 is MNHNS and CDR2 is SASEGT. Here the CDR3 reads CASSASGIPSTDTQYF. The CDR3, as DNA: TGTGCCAGCAGTGCTTCAGGGATCCCTAGCACAGATACGCAGTATTTT.

This chain joins TRBV11-2 and TRBJ1-5; the D is unclear. CDR3 length equals 15 residues. The V gene lost 2 bases and the J gene lost 3 bases, with 11 bases spanning the gap. Germline loops: CDR1 SGHAT, CDR2 FQNNGV. The CDR3 region has the DNA TGTGCCAGCAGCTTAAGCCCCAGGTACAATCAGCCCCAGCATTTT. It translates to CASSLSPRYNQPQHF. Full variable domain (missing parts from reference TRBV11-2 and TRBJ1-5): EAGVAQSPRYKIIEKRQSVAFWCNPISGHATLYWYQQILGQGPKLLIQFQNNGVVDDSQLPKDRFSAERLKGVDSTLKIQPAKLEDSAVYLCASSLSPRYNQPQHFGDGTRLSIL.

This clonotype was counted ten times or more. Relative to the germline gene, one junction end is altered; a read error may explain this. The chain has TRBV7-7 and TRBJ2-5, with TRBD1 matching over 7 bases. Germline CDR1 is SSHAT and CDR2 is FNYEAQ (reference sequence). CDR3 length: 14 amino acids. CDR3 amino acids: CASSIKGAQETQYF. Here the CDR3 DNA reads TGTGCTAGCAGCATAAAGGGGGCCCAAGAGACCCAGTACTTC. Looking up the rest from reference TRBV7-7 and TRBJ2-5 gives the full variable domain: GAGVSQSPRYKVTKRGQDVTLRCDPISSHATLYWYQQALGQGPEFLTYFNYEAQPDKSGLPSDRFSAERPEGSISTLTIQRTEQRDSAMYRCASSIKGAQETQYFGPGTRLLVL.

V usage is TRBV7-2 and J usage is TRBJ1-6, with D uncertain. CDR1 SGHTA and CDR2 FQGNSA come from the germline V gene. The germline V and J ends were trimmed by 1 base and 0 bases, with 7 bases remaining between them. The CDR3 has 16 residues. CDR3 DNA: TGTGCCAGCAGCTTAGGGCCGGCCTCCTATAATTCACCCCTCCACTTT. This codes for CASSLGPASYNSPLHF.

The V and J genes are TRBV19 and TRBJ2-3; unclear D gene. Germline V gives CDR1 LNHDA, CDR2 SQIVND (reference sequence). V was shortened by 9 bases and J by 0 bases, with 16 bases between the two germline ends. The CDR3 runs 15 residues. The CDR3 DNA reads as TGTGCCAGCGCCGACGATGGATCTAGCACAGATACGCAGTATTTT. Protein: CASADDGSSTDTQYF.

This clonotype was counted a few times. The chain joins TRBV7-2 to TRBJ1-1; 9 bases fit TRBD1. The junction had 5 bases not matched to a gene; V was cut back by 3 bases and J by 3 bases. The CDR3 length is 15 residues. The germline CDR1 and CDR2 sequences are SGHTA and FQGNSA. In DNA, the CDR3 is TGTGCCAGCAGCTTCCGGACAGGGGCGCACACTGAAGCTTTCTTT. Translating it yields CASSFRTGAHTEAFF.